Below, 27 T cell receptor beta chains from the same sample are listed, as sequenced in a study of regulatory T cells in long-lasting Graves disease. CDR3 regions were amplified by Arm-PCR using iRepertoire HTBI primers to build TCR beta libraries. TCRdb reanalysed the multiplex PCR reads using MiXCR and keeps one entry per CDR3 protein. The table lists approximately 400,000 distinct CDR3 sequences, approximately 23% of them singletons. The time point is: persistent/refractory GD, antithyroid drugs over 5 years with positive TRAb. Construction of the TCR library relied on RNA isolated from PBMCs. Specimen: peripheral blood mononuclear cells (PBMCs), collected when the disease was refractory, from a patient treated with antithyroid drugs. The receptors were gathered from a woman aged 40 to 49 with Graves disease.

This clonotype was counted many times. The chain employs TRBV24-1 and TRBJ2-5, with a tentative D call TRBD2 (5 bases). Germline V gene data show CDR1 as KGHDR and CDR2 as SFDVKD. This CDR3 contains 15 residues. The germline V and J ends were trimmed by 4 bases and 2 bases, with 13 bases remaining between them. The CDR3 loop is CATSDRLRAQETQYF. The CDR3, as DNA: TGTGCCACCAGTGACCGACTAAGGGCTCAAGAGACCCAGTACTTC.

The gene calls are TRBV20-1 and TRBJ2-1; the D is unclear. The CDR3 sequence is 16 residues long. Trimming took off 0 bases at V and 0 bases at J, with 12 bases between the two ends. Germline values: CDR1 DFQATT, CDR2 SNEGSKA (reference sequence). The CDR3 sequence is CSARDRPAVSYNEQFF. For the CDR3, the DNA is TGCAGTGCTAGAGATAGGCCAGCCGTCTCCTACAATGAGCAGTTCTTC.

This clonotype was detected once. V usage is TRBV12-3 or TRBV12-4 and J usage is TRBJ2-1, with 7 bases identical to TRBD2. Trimming removed 4 bases from V and 8 bases from J; junction bases left unmatched: 14. CDR3 length: 16 residues. Written as DNA, the CDR3 is TGTGCCAGCAGTTCCCTAGCGGAAGTCCCATCAGATGAGCAGTTCTTC. It encodes CASSSLAEVPSDEQFF.

This chain connects TRBV29-1 to TRBJ2-2; 11 nucleotides agree with TRBD2. Per the germline V gene, CDR1 is SQVTM and CDR2 is ANQGSEA. Trimming cost V 3 bases and J 5 bases; bases outside gene matches: 17. The CDR3 runs to 19 residues. The CDR3 DNA reads TGCAGCGTTGAGACTGGGGGCCTGACTAGCGGGATGATAACCGGGGAGCTGTTTTTT. This gives the protein CSVETGGLTSGMITGELFF.

This clonotype showed up just once. This chain uses TRBV7-9 with TRBJ2-2; TRBD1 agrees at 7 bases. CDR3 length equals 15 residues. CDR1 and CDR2 from the germline V gene are SEHNR and FQNEAQ (reference sequence). With V trimmed by 11 bases and J by 0 bases, 9 bases remained unmatched. The CDR3 region is CACREGGANTGELFF. The CDR3 DNA reads as TGTGCCTGCCGGGAAGGGGGCGCGAACACCGGGGAGCTGTTTTTT.

The chain combines TRBV4-1 with TRBJ2-5; D perhaps matches TRBD2 (6 bases). Germline CDR1 and CDR2: MGHRA and YSYEKL. This CDR3 comprises 14 residues. The germline V and J ends were trimmed by 5 bases and 2 bases, with 12 bases remaining between them. The CDR3 DNA is TGCGCCAGCAGCGTAGCGGTCCTACAAGAGACCCAGTACTTC. This translates into CASSVAVLQETQYF.

For this clonotype: This may arise from a read error, as a much more abundant clone is one base away. This rearrangement joins TRBV7-2 to TRBJ2-2; 15 nucleotides align to TRBD2. This CDR3 spans 17 amino acids. Germline V gives CDR1 SGHTA, CDR2 FQGNSA. The CDR3: CASSSGTSGRIGGEPFF. Written as DNA, the CDR3 is TGTGCCAGCAGCTCCGGGACTAGCGGGAGGATTGGCGGGGAGCCGTTTTTT. Looking up the rest from reference TRBV7-2 and TRBJ2-2 gives the full variable domain: GAGVSQSPSNKVTEKGKDVELRCDPISGHTALYWYRQSLGQGLEFLIYFQGNSAPDKSGLPSDRFSAERTGGSVSTLTIQRTQQEDSAVYLCASSSGTSGRIGGEPFFGEGSRLTVL.

This clonotype has a count of ten or more. The V call is TRBV28, the J call TRBJ2-6, with no clear D. V was clipped by 5 bases and J by 0 bases, with 8 bases between them. Looked up from germline, CDR1 is MDHEN and CDR2 is SYDVKM. The CDR3 is 15 residues long. The CDR3 DNA follows: TGTGCCAGCAGTAACTTTCCCTCTGGGGCCAACGTCCTGACTTTC. Protein sequence: CASSNFPSGANVLTF.

This clonotype was seen ten or more times. The CDR3 protein is CASSGRVASSGELFF. CDR3 bases: TGTGCCAGCAGTGGTCGGGTCGCCAGTTCCGGGGAGCTGTTTTTT. This sequence joins TRBV2 and TRBJ2-2; D gene uncertain. Germline V gene data show CDR1 as SNHLY and CDR2 as FYNNEI. Trimming removed 4 bases at V and 6 bases at J, with 15 bases between. This CDR3 has 15 residues.

The V gene is TRBV27, the J gene TRBJ2-1, with D uncertain. V lost 4 bases, J lost 3 bases, and 7 bases lay in between. This CDR3 is 13 amino acids long. From germline, CDR1 is MNHEY and CDR2 SMNVEV (reference sequence). CDR3 DNA: TGTGCCAGCAGTTCAATCCTCTACAATGAGCAGTTCTTC. Protein sequence: CASSSILYNEQFF.

The DNA of the CDR3 is TGTGCCAGCAGCTTGGGGCAGGGAGACTTCCAAGAGACCCAGTACTTC. This translates into CASSLGQGDFQETQYF. The chain combines TRBV5-5 with TRBJ2-5; D may match TRBD1 or TRBD2 (5 bases each). The CDR3 runs 16 residues. The germline V gene has CDR1 SGHKS and CDR2 YYEKEE (reference sequence). V gave up 0 bases and J gave up 1 base, with 13 bases separating them.

A remark on this clonotype: Possible read error: a much larger clone is one base away. The chain recombines TRBV27 with TRBJ1-1; TRBD1 is a possible D gene (5 bases). The CDR3 runs 13 residues. Trimming pared 2 bases from V and 4 bases from J, leaving 8 bases between. In germline, CDR1 is MNHEY, CDR2 SMNVEV (reference sequence). This CDR3 reads CASSLIGVTEAFF. For the CDR3, the DNA is TGTGCCAGCAGTTTAATAGGGGTCACTGAAGCTTTCTTT.

This clonotype was picked up a small number of times. This chain joins TRBV12-3 or TRBV12-4 and TRBJ2-5; 7 bases line up with TRBD2. This CDR3 comprises 13 residues. With 3 bases clipped from V and 5 bases from J, the junction kept 3 bases outside the gene matches. The CDR3 loop reads CASSFREGETQYF. CDR3 in DNA: TGTGCCAGCAGTTTCAGGGAGGGGGAGACCCAGTACTTC.

The table lists this clonotype with many counts. The chain employs TRBV28 and TRBJ1-5, with D unresolved. The CDR3 extends over 16 amino acids. Germline-derived CDR1 and CDR2 are MDHEN and SYDVKM. Trimming stripped 7 bases from V and 1 base from J, with 17 bases between. CDR3 coding DNA: TGTGCCAGCAAGACTCTGCCCGATTTAAGCAATCAGCCCCAGCATTTT. This codes for CASKTLPDLSNQPQHF.

This clonotype appeared a few times. This sequence joins TRBV6-2 or TRBV6-3 and TRBJ1-4, with D maybe TRBD1 (5 bases). V lost 6 bases and J 2 bases, leaving 13 bases between the germline ends. The CDR3 runs 15 residues. Germline CDR1 is MNHEY and CDR2 is SVGEGT. CDR3 sequence: CASSGGAATNEKLFF. CDR3 in DNA: TGTGCCAGCAGCGGGGGTGCGGCCACTAATGAAAAACTGTTTTTT.

The J gene is TRBJ2-3, the V gene TRBV19; D gene uncertain. The CDR3 covers 13 residues. Looked up from germline, CDR1 is LNHDA and CDR2 is SQIVND (reference sequence). Trimming took off 3 bases at V and 6 bases at J, with 10 bases between the two ends. The CDR3 DNA reads as TGTGCCAGTAGTATTGGTTTGTCGGATACGCAGTATTTT. This encodes CASSIGLSDTQYF.

This clonotype was recorded many times. The chain joins TRBV11-2 to TRBJ2-7, with 7 bases aligning to TRBD2. The J segment lost 4 bases and the V segment lost 1 base, leaving 7 bases of the junction unmatched. The CDR3 has 15 residues. Per germline, CDR1 SGHAT and CDR2 FQNNGV. The CDR3 here is CASSLGHTSVYEQYF. CDR3 DNA sequence: TGTGCCAGCAGCTTAGGCCATACTAGCGTATACGAGCAGTACTTC.

There are a few counts of this clonotype. The rearrangement uses TRBV5-1 and TRBJ2-6; D is possibly TRBD1 or TRBD2 (6 bases each). CDR1 SGHRS and CDR2 YFSETQ come from the germline V gene. The CDR3 covers 16 residues. Deletions cut 1 base from V and 7 bases from J, with 15 bases between. The CDR3 nucleotides read TGCGCCAGCAGCTTGTTTCGGGGGCTGGTTGCCAACGTCCTGACTTTC. Translation: CASSLFRGLVANVLTF. Full variable domain (remainder filled in from reference TRBV5-1 and TRBJ2-6): KAGVTQTPRYLIKTRGQQVTLSCSPISGHRSVSWYQQTPGQGLQFLFEYFSETQRNKGNFPGRFSGRQFSNSRSEMNVSTLELGDSALYLCASSLFRGLVANVLTFGAGSRLTVL.

The gene calls are TRBV14 and TRBJ2-7, with 7 bases aligning to TRBD2. Germline lookup yields CDR1 SGHDN and CDR2 FVKESK. Germline trimming cut 4 bases from V and 1 base from J; bases unmatched to any gene: 7. The CDR3 runs to 15 residues. The CDR3 nucleotides are TGTGCCAGCAGCCGCTCGCGGGAGTATTCCTACGAGCAGTACTTC. This sequence encodes CASSRSREYSYEQYF.

The V and J genes are TRBV28 and TRBJ2-1, with TRBD2 matching 7 bases. This CDR3 region has 13 residues. Germline loops: CDR1 MDHEN, CDR2 SYDVKM. V lost 10 bases, J lost 9 bases, and 12 bases stayed unmatched. The CDR3 DNA reads TGTGCCACCAGGACGGGAGGAGAGAGTGAGCAGTTCTTC. Its protein is CATRTGGESEQFF.

This rearrangement joins TRBV6-1 to TRBJ2-7; 10 bases line up with TRBD2. This CDR3 is built from 18 residues. Germline CDR1 MNHNS, CDR2 SASEGT. The V segment lost 0 bases and the J segment 4 bases; nucleotides outside the gene matches: 12. The chain's CDR3 is CASSEAPSGRSVWYEQYF. CDR3 DNA: TGTGCCAGCAGTGAAGCTCCTAGCGGGAGATCTGTGTGGTACGAGCAGTACTTC.

This clonotype was seen a handful of times. J is TRBJ2-5 and V is TRBV4-1; D is ambiguous. Germline assignment: CDR1 MGHRA and CDR2 YSYEKL. CDR3 length equals 13 residues. V dropped 0 bases and J dropped 5 bases, with 7 bases sitting between them. The CDR3 region is CASSQDPSETQYF. The CDR3 DNA reads as TGCGCCAGCAGCCAAGACCCATCGGAGACCCAGTACTTC.

In its sample, this clonotype was seen a few times. The chain couples TRBV5-1 to TRBJ2-5; 11 bases map to TRBD2. The V segment lost 4 bases and the J segment 2 bases; nucleotides outside the gene matches: 4. Per germline, CDR1 SGHRS and CDR2 YFSETQ. There are 15 residues in the CDR3. The CDR3 is CASSPGLAEQETQYF. The DNA of the CDR3 is TGCGCCAGCAGCCCGGGACTAGCGGAACAAGAGACCCAGTACTTC.

This clonotype appeared many times. This chain joins TRBV2 and TRBJ2-7, with 12 bases identical to TRBD1. The CDR3 is 15 amino acids. With V trimmed by 7 bases and J by 5 bases, 9 bases remained unmatched. The germline V gene encodes CDR1 SNHLY and CDR2 FYNNEI. The CDR3 DNA is TGTGCCAGCAAGGACTCCGGGACAGGGGGCAACGAGCAGTACTTC. Amino acids: CASKDSGTGGNEQYF.

The V call is TRBV3-1, the J call TRBJ2-1; no firm D call. V lost 4 bases, J lost 4 bases, and 11 bases lay in between. Per germline, CDR1 LGHDT and CDR2 YNNKEL (reference sequence). This CDR3 spans 14 amino acids. CDR3 residues: CASSRTRTYNEQFF. For the CDR3, the DNA is TGTGCCAGCAGCCGAACGAGAACGTACAATGAGCAGTTCTTC.

This clonotype was recorded at least ten times. The chain recombines TRBV28 with TRBJ2-7; tentatively, D is TRBD2 (5 bases). Trimming removed 5 bases from V and 3 bases from J, with 17 bases in between. Germline CDR1 and CDR2: MDHEN and SYDVKM. The CDR3 has 15 residues. The CDR3 DNA sequence: TGTGCCAGCAGTCCGAATACTAGGAATTACTACGAGCAGTACTTC. Translation: CASSPNTRNYYEQYF.

The chain joins TRBV28 to TRBJ2-3; D is ambiguous. CDR1 and CDR2 (germline): MDHEN, SYDVKM. V was trimmed by 6 bases and J by 6 bases, leaving 10 bases between them. CDR3 length: 12 residues. The CDR3: CASSTQLDTQYF. The CDR3, as DNA: TGTGCCAGCAGCACGCAACTGGATACGCAGTATTTT.